Below, 6 T cell receptor beta chains from the same sample are listed, as sequenced in a study of human T cells and chemical hapten exposure. TCRdb used MiXCR to reprocess the RACE reads, holding one entry per CDR3 protein. The sample includes about 120,000 distinct CDR3 sequences, 11% of them seen just once. Time point indicated: patch test 3, about 24 weeks after DPC sensitization. Described treatment: therapeutic diphenylcyclopropenone sensitization with weekly scalp DPC. This material consisted of whole blood, taken in connection with sensitization to the hapten diphenylcyclopropenone (DPC). These receptors all come from a woman aged 50 to 60 with alopecia areata. Some clones in this sample may be carry-over from other donors' samples.

The V gene is TRBV4-2, the J gene TRBJ1-5; D not certain. V was clipped by 5 bases and J by 5 bases, with 10 bases between them. This CDR3 spans 13 amino acids. Per germline, CDR1 LGHNA and CDR2 YNFKEQ. CDR3 loop: CASSAHGYQPQHF. CDR3 DNA: TGTGCCAGCAGCGCGCACGGCTATCAGCCCCAGCATTTT.

This clonotype occurred a few times. This chain connects TRBV18 to TRBJ2-1; D is unclear. CDR1 and CDR2 (germline): KGHSH, LQKENI. There are 16 residues in the CDR3. V was cut by 4 bases and J by 0 bases, with 13 bases left in between. CDR3 region: CASSLPTLYSYNEQFF. The CDR3 bases are TGTGCCAGCTCACTGCCGACTCTGTACTCCTACAATGAGCAGTTCTTC.

This clonotype has a count of ten or more. The chain couples TRBV20-1 to TRBJ1-5; D call uncertain. The CDR3 spans 13 residues. The germline V gene has CDR1 DFQATT and CDR2 SNEGSKA (reference sequence). The V gene lost 0 bases and the J gene lost 3 bases, with 6 bases spanning the gap. The CDR3 DNA reads TGCAGTGCTAGAGAACAGCACAATCAGCCCCAGCATTTT. It translates to CSAREQHNQPQHF.

The CDR3: CASSPRASANTQYF. The CDR3 coding sequence is TGTGCCAGCAGCCCCCGGGCCTCTGCGAATACGCAGTATTTT. The V and J genes are TRBV7-8 and TRBJ2-3, with D hard to call. Germline V gene data show CDR1 as SGHVS and CDR2 as FQNEAQ. The V and J ends lost 5 bases and 7 bases respectively, with 16 bases between them. The CDR3 contains 14 residues.

The rearrangement uses TRBV27 and TRBJ2-1; D not resolved. The V gene lost 5 bases and the J gene lost 8 bases, with 16 bases spanning the gap. The CDR3 runs 14 residues. Germline lookup yields CDR1 MNHEY and CDR2 SMNVEV (reference sequence). As DNA, the CDR3 is TGTGCCAGCAGTCCCCCCGGCCCCAAGGATGAGCAGTTCTTC. Amino acids: CASSPPGPKDEQFF.

In this sample, this clonotype turned up a few times. J is TRBJ2-5 and V is TRBV28; D possibly corresponds to TRBD1 (6 bases). The V and J ends lost 3 bases and 3 bases respectively, with 14 bases between them. The CDR3 has 15 amino acids. CDR1 and CDR2 (germline): MDHEN, SYDVKM. The CDR3, as DNA: TGTGCCAGCAGTTTCAGTGGAGGACAGAAAGAGACCCAGTACTTC. Residues: CASSFSGGQKETQYF.